These 7 T cell receptor beta chains originate from one sample sequenced in a study of T cells in Graves' hyperthyroidism and ophthalmopathy. Amplified regions were TCR beta CDR3 sequences from RNA transcripts. An initial round of RT-PCR targeting the TCR CDR3 relied on the HTBI primer set. A single record per CDR3 protein comes from TCRdb applying MiXCR to the multiplex PCR reads. The table lists about 400,000 distinct CDR3 sequences, around 15% of them singletons. The sequencing input was blood. Source of these receptors: a woman between 25 and 40 years old with Graves' ophthalmopathy.

Regarding this clonotype: An end of the junction does not agree with germline; a read error may underlie this. The rearrangement joins TRBV7-7 to TRBJ2-2, with TRBD1 as a possible D gene (5 bases). There are 13 residues in the CDR3. CDR1 and CDR2 (germline): SSHAT, FNYEAQ (reference sequence). The CDR3 DNA reads as TGTGCTAGCAGTCAACCAGGGTCCGGGGAGCTGTTTTTT. Translating gives CASSQPGSGELFF.

The chain carries TRBV9 and TRBJ2-3; possibly TRBD2 for D (6 bases). This CDR3 region has 14 residues. CDR1 and CDR2 (germline): SGDLS, YYNGEE. The V gene lost 0 bases and the J gene lost 4 bases, with 9 bases spanning the gap. The CDR3 is CASSVVWGADTQYF. The CDR3 DNA follows: TGTGCCAGCAGCGTAGTTTGGGGGGCAGATACGCAGTATTTT.

The chain carries TRBV29-1 and TRBJ2-7, with D perhaps matching TRBD1 (5 bases). Germline CDR1 is SQVTM and CDR2 is ANQGSEA. The CDR3 sequence is 11 residues long. V was shortened by 6 bases and J by 1 base, with 7 bases between the two germline ends. CDR3 coding DNA: TGCAGCGTACAGGTTTCCTACGAGCAGTACTTC. This gives the protein CSVQVSYEQYF.

The chain joins TRBV7-9 to TRBJ2-4; possible D gene TRBD2, 6 bases. In germline, CDR1 is SEHNR, CDR2 FQNEAQ (reference sequence). This CDR3 is 18 amino acids long. The germline V and J ends were trimmed by 5 bases and 1 base, with 21 bases remaining between them. In DNA, the CDR3 is TGTGCCAGCAGCGGAGGGACCGGGAGTCGGGTGGCCAAAAACATTCAGTACTTC. It is translated as CASSGGTGSRVAKNIQYF.

This clonotype came up a few times. One end of the junction fails to match germline, which may point to a read error. The gene calls are TRBV7-6 and TRBJ2-1; 11 positions agree with TRBD2. Germline loops: CDR1 SGHVS, CDR2 FNYEAQ. The CDR3 covers 15 residues. In nucleotides, the CDR3 is TGTGCCAGCAGCATAGCGGGGGGGCCTTACAATGAGCAGTTCTTC. Its protein is CASSIAGGPYNEQFF.

The chain joins TRBV3-1 to TRBJ1-2, with D maybe TRBD1 (6 bases). With 1 base removed from V and 14 bases from J, the gap between germline ends came to 14 bases. The CDR3 is made up of 12 amino acids. Germline lookup yields CDR1 LGHDT and CDR2 YNNKEL (reference sequence). CDR3 sequence (DNA): TGTGCCAGCAGCCAAGGGGAAGGGGGGGCAACCTTC. Its translation: CASSQGEGGATF.

This clonotype was seen at least ten times. The chain is built from TRBV18 and TRBJ2-5; tentatively, D is TRBD1 (6 bases). Germline V CDR1 and CDR2: KGHSH, LQKENI. Trimming removed 2 bases at V and 1 base at J, with 14 bases between. CDR3 length: 16 amino acids. CDR3 sequence reads: CASSPRAGDGQETQYF. The CDR3 region has the DNA TGTGCCAGCTCACCAAGGGCAGGGGATGGCCAAGAGACCCAGTACTTC. The whole variable domain, remainder taken from reference TRBV18 and TRBJ2-5, is NAGVMQNPRHLVRRRGQEARLRCSPMKGHSHVYWYRQLPEEGLKFMVYLQKENIIDESGMPKERFSAEFPKEGPSILRIQQVVRGDSAAYFCASSPRAGDGQETQYFGPGTRLLVL.